These 13 T cell receptor beta chains were sequenced from one sample in a study of vaccination effects on CD4 cells after COVID-19. Antigen-specific CD4+ T cells were expanded with viral peptide pools in the ViraFEST assay before sequencing. Cultured cells yielded isolated CD4+ T cells after 10 days. Neither prior SARS-CoV-2 infection nor positive nucleocapsid antibodies were present in the vaccine recipients. No antigen has been assigned to these receptors. Some clones are missing from TCRdb's copy, which holds only in-frame ones; the method was immunoSEQ multiplex PCR. The sample gives fewer than 65,000 clones, over 70% of which show up once; 3.5% to 4.5% is in the top ten. This specimen was CD4+ T cells from PBMCs cultured with HCoV-OC43 spike peptides, taken before COVID-19 vaccination. As for subset: HCoV-OC43 spike overlapping peptide pool stimulation. Source of these receptors: a human donor who received a COVID-19 vaccine.

The chain links TRBV6-1 to TRBJ1-1; possibly TRBD1 for D (6 bases). With 2 bases removed from V and 1 base from J, the gap between germline ends came to 11 bases. From germline, CDR1 is MNHNS and CDR2 SASEGT. The CDR3 extends over 15 amino acids. In DNA form, the CDR3 reads TGTGCCAGCAGTGAAACCCCAGGGGAGAACACTGAAGCTTTCTTT. This encodes CASSETPGENTEAFF.

The chain employs TRBV11-2 and TRBJ1-1; D call uncertain. The CDR3 runs 14 residues. Per the germline V gene, CDR1 is SGHAT and CDR2 is FQNNGV. The V and J ends lost 2 bases and 4 bases respectively, with 11 bases between them. CDR3 DNA sequence: TGTGCCAGCAGCTTATTATCAAAGGGCACTGAAGCTTTCTTT. Translated, it gives CASSLLSKGTEAFF. Full variable domain (remainder filled in from reference TRBV11-2 and TRBJ1-1): EAGVAQSPRYKIIEKRQSVAFWCNPISGHATLYWYQQILGQGPKLLIQFQNNGVVDDSQLPKDRFSAERLKGVDSTLKIQPAKLEDSAVYLCASSLLSKGTEAFFGQGTRLTVV.

This clone was counted once. The chain has TRBV3-1 (or the pseudogene TRBV3-2) and TRBJ2-3; the match to TRBD2 covers 13 bases. This CDR3 is built from 18 residues. Germline CDR1 LGHDT, CDR2 YNNKEL (reference sequence). Germline trimming cut 5 bases from V and 2 bases from J; bases unmatched to any gene: 10. As DNA, the CDR3 is TGTGCCAGCAGCTCTTCGAAGACTAGCGGGGGGTCCACAGATACGCAGTATTTT. This translates into CASSSSKTSGGSTDTQYF.

This clone has just a few counts. The V call is TRBV2, the J call TRBJ2-1; TRBD1 is a possible D gene (5 bases). The CDR3 covers 15 residues. The V and J ends lost 1 base and 7 bases respectively, with 14 bases between them. Germline assignment: CDR1 SNHLY and CDR2 FYNNEI. The CDR3 region is CASSEEGWRGNEQFF. The DNA of the CDR3 is TGTGCCAGCAGTGAAGAGGGGTGGCGAGGAAATGAGCAGTTCTTC.

V is TRBV19 and J is TRBJ1-6, with 7 positions matching TRBD1. Germline V gives CDR1 LNHDA, CDR2 SQIVND (reference sequence). J gave up 9 bases and V 4 bases, and 9 bases lay outside the gene matches. This CDR3 is 15 amino acids long. CDR3 residues: CASSTSTGRGSPLHF. Here the CDR3 DNA reads TGTGCCAGTAGTACTTCGACAGGGAGGGGTTCACCCCTCCACTTT.

This clone was picked up one time. The rearrangement uses TRBV2 and TRBJ1-4, with D possibly TRBD1 on 5 matching bases. Germline lookup yields CDR1 SNHLY and CDR2 FYNNEI. Trimming removed 2 bases at V and 6 bases at J, with 10 bases between. The length of the CDR3 is 14 residues. CDR3 sequence reads: CASSESGRDEKLFF. For the CDR3, the DNA is TGTGCCAGCAGTGAATCGGGGCGGGATGAAAAACTGTTTTTT.

The chain couples TRBV27 to TRBJ2-5, with D possibly TRBD1 on 5 matching bases. V dropped 3 bases and J dropped 2 bases, with 10 bases sitting between them. The CDR3 runs to 14 residues. Germline values: CDR1 MNHEY, CDR2 SMNVEV (reference sequence). The CDR3: CASSFRQTQETQYF. The CDR3 nucleotides are TGTGCCAGCAGTTTCAGACAGACGCAAGAGACCCAGTACTTC.

The chain links TRBV6-5 to TRBJ2-5, with a tentative D call TRBD2 (5 bases). V lost 6 bases to trimming and J lost 4 bases, with 6 bases between them. CDR1 and CDR2 (germline): MNHEY, SVGAGI. This CDR3 has 11 amino acids. This CDR3 is CASRRGETQYF. In nucleotides, the CDR3 is TGTGCCAGCAGACGGGGAGAGACCCAGTACTTC.

V gene TRBV30 combines with J gene TRBJ1-1; unclear D gene. Germline CDR1 reads GTSNPN; CDR2 reads SVGIG (reference sequence). The CDR3 is 12 amino acids. With 3 bases removed from V and 1 base from J, the gap between germline ends came to 6 bases. The CDR3 bases are TGTGCCTGGAGGAAGCAGAACACTGAAGCTTTCTTT. Its protein is CAWRKQNTEAFF.

J is TRBJ2-5 and V is TRBV6-5, with D tentatively TRBD2 (6 bases). The V end lost 8 bases, the J end lost 4 bases, and 14 bases lay between the germline ends. Germline CDR1 MNHEY, CDR2 SVGAGI. The CDR3 is 13 amino acids. This CDR3 reads CASLGGGAETQYF. The DNA for the CDR3 is TGTGCCAGCCTAGGAGGCGGGGCAGAGACCCAGTACTTC.

V is TRBV9 and J is TRBJ1-3, with unresolved D. The CDR3 contains 15 residues. Trimming removed 0 bases from V and 1 base from J, with 8 bases in between. The germline V gene has CDR1 SGDLS and CDR2 YYNGEE. CDR3 sequence (DNA): TGTGCCAGCAGCGTAGAGGGCAGGTCTGGAAACACCATATATTTT. This encodes CASSVEGRSGNTIYF.

This sequence joins TRBV5-1 and TRBJ2-2, with TRBD2 matching 11 bases. Germline assignment: CDR1 SGHRS and CDR2 YFSETQ. CDR3 length: 19 residues. After removal of 4 bases from V and 6 bases from J, the junction contained 17 bases not matched to a gene. CDR3 sequence (DNA): TGCGCCAGCAGCCTTTTGGATAGCGGGGGGGCCGGCGGGCCCGGGGAGCTGTTTTTT. Translated: CASSLLDSGGAGGPGELFF.

This clone was seen a few times. The CDR3 coding sequence is TGTGCCAGCACTGCCTCTGGGGCCAACGTCCTGACTTTC. It specifies CASTASGANVLTF. The chain carries TRBV2 and TRBJ2-6; no clear D gene. V lost 7 bases and J lost 0, with 4 bases in between. This CDR3 has 13 residues. CDR1 is SNHLY and CDR2 is FYNNEI in the germline V gene.